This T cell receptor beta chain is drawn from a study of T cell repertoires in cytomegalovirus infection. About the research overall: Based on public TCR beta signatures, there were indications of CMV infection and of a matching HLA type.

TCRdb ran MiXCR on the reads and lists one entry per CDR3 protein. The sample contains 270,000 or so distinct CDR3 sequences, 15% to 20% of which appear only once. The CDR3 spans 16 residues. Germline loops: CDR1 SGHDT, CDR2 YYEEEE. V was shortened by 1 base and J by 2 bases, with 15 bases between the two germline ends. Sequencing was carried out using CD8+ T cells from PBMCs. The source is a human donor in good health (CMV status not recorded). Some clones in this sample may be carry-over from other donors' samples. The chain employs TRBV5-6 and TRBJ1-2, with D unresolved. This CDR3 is CASSLIYQPGNYGYTF. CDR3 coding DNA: TGTGCCAGCAGCTTGATTTATCAACCGGGGAACTATGGCTACACCTTC.